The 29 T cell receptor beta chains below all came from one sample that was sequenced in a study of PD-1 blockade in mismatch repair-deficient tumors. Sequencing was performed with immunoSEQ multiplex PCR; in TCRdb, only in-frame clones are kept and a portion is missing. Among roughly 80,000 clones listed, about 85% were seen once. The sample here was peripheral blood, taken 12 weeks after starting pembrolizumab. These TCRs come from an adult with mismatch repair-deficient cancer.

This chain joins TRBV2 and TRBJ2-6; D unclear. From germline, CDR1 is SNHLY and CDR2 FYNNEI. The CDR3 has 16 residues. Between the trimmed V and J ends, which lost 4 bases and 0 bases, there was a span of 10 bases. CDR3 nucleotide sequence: TGTGCCAGCAGTGTCGATGGGAACTCTGGGGCCAACGTCCTGACTTTC. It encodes CASSVDGNSGANVLTF.

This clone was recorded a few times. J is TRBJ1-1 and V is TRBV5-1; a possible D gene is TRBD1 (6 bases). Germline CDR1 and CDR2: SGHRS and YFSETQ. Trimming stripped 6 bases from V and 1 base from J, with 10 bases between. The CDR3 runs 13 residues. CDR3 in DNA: TGCGCCAGCACAGGGGTGGCGAACACTGAAGCTTTCTTT. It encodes CASTGVANTEAFF.

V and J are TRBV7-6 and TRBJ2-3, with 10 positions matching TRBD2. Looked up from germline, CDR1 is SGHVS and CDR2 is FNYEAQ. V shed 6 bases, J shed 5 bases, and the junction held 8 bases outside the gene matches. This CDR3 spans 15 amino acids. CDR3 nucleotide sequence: TGTGCCAGCAGTTTTACTAGCGGGACATTAGATACGCAGTATTTT. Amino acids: CASSFTSGTLDTQYF.

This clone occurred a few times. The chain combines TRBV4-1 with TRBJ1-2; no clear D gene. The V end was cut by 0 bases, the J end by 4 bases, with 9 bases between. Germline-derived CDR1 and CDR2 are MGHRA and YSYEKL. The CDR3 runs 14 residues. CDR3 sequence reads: CASSQDGSSYGYTF. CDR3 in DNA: TGCGCCAGCAGCCAAGATGGGAGCAGCTATGGCTACACCTTC.

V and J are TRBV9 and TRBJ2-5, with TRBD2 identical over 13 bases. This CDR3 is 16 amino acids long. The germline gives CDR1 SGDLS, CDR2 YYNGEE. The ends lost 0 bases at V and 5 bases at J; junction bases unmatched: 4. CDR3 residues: CASSVGTSGRGETQYF. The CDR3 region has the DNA TGTGCCAGCAGCGTAGGGACTAGCGGGAGAGGGGAGACCCAGTACTTC.

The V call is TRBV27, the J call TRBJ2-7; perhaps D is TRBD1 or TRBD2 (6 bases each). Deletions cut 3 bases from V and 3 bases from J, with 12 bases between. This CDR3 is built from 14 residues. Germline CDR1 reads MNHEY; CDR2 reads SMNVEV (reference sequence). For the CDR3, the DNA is TGTGCCAGCAGTTTGTTTGGGGGGCTCTACGAGCAGTACTTC. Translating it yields CASSLFGGLYEQYF.

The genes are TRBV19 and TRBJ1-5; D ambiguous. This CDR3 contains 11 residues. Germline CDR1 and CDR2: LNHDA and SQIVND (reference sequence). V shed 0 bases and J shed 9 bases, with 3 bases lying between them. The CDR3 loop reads CASSIEGPQHF. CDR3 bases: TGTGCCAGTAGTATAGAGGGGCCCCAGCATTTT.

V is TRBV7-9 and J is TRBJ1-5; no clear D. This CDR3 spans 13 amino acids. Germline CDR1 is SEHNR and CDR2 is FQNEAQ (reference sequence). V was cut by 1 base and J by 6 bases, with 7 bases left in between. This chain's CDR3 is CASSLVLGQPQHF. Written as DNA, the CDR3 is TGTGCCAGCAGCTTAGTTTTGGGTCAGCCCCAGCATTTT.

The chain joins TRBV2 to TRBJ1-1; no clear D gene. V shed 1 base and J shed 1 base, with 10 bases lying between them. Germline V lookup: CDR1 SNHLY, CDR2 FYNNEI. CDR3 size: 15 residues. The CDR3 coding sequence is TGTGCCAGCAGTGAAGTTCTGGTCGGGAACACTGAAGCTTTCTTT. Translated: CASSEVLVGNTEAFF.

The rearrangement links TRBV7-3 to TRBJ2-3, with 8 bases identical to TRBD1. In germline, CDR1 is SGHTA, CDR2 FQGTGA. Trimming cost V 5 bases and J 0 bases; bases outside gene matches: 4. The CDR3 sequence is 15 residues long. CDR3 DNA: TGTGCCAGCAGCCCAGGGACAGGAAGCACAGATACGCAGTATTTT. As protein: CASSPGTGSTDTQYF.

The CDR3 loop is CASSLGGLGGNYEQYF. CDR3 coding DNA: TGTGCCAGCAGCTTGGGGGGGCTAGGAGGTAACTACGAGCAGTACTTC. V is TRBV5-4 and J is TRBJ2-7, with a tentative D call TRBD1 (6 bases). The CDR3 consists of 16 residues. CDR1 is SGHNT and CDR2 is YYREEE in the germline V gene (reference sequence). V gave up 0 bases and J gave up 3 bases, with 16 bases separating them. Together with reference TRBV5-4 and TRBJ2-7, the CDR3 gives the full variable domain: ETGVTQSPTHLIKTRGQQVTLRCSSQSGHNTVSWYQQALGQGPQFIFQYYREEENGRGNFPPRFSGLQFPNYSSELNVNALELDDSALYLCASSLGGLGGNYEQYFGPGTRLTVT.

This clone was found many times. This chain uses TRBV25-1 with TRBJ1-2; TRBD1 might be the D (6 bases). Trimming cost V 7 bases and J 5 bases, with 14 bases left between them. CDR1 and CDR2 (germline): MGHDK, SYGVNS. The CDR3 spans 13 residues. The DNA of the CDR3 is TGTGCCAGCACGCAACAGGGCAGTTATGGCTACACCTTC. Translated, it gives CASTQQGSYGYTF.

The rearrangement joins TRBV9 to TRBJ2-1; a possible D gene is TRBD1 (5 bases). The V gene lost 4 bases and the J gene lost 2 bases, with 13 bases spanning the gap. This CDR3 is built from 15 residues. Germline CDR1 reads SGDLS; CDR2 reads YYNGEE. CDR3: CASSPWQGTYNEQFF. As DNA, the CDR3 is TGTGCCAGCAGCCCATGGCAGGGTACCTACAATGAGCAGTTCTTC.

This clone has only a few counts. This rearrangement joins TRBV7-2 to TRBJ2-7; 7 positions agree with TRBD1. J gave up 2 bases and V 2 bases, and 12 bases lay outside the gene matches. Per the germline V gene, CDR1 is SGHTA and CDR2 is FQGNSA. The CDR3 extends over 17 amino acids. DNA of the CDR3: TGTGCCAGCAGCTTAAGGGACCGGGACAGTTCGGCCTACGAGCAGTACTTC. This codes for CASSLRDRDSSAYEQYF.

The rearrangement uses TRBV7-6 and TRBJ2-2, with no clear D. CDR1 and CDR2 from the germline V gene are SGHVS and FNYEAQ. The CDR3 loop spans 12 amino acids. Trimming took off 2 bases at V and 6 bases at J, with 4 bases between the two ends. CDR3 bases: TGTGCCAGCAGCTTAAATCCCGGGGAGCTGTTTTTT. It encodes CASSLNPGELFF.

In DNA, the CDR3 is TGCGCCAGCAGCCTATACCCCGGGACCGATCCCGAAGACGAGCAGTACTTC. This gives the protein CASSLYPGTDPEDEQYF. This rearrangement joins TRBV4-1 to TRBJ2-7; D possibly matches TRBD1 or TRBD2 (5 bases each). The CDR3 has 17 residues. Trimming pared 4 bases from V and 5 bases from J, leaving 24 bases between. In germline, CDR1 is MGHRA, CDR2 YSYEKL.

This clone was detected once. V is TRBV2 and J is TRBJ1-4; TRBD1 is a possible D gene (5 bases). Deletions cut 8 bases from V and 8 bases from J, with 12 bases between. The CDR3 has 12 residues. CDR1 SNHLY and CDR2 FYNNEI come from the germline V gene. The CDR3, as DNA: TGTGCCAGCGTCGGGGGAGGAGAAAAACTGTTTTTT. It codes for CASVGGGEKLFF.

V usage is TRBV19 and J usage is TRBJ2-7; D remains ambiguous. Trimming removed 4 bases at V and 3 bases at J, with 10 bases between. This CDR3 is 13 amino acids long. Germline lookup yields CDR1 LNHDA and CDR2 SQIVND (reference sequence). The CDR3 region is CASSRDWRYEQYF. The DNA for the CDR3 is TGTGCCAGTAGTAGAGACTGGCGCTACGAGCAGTACTTC.

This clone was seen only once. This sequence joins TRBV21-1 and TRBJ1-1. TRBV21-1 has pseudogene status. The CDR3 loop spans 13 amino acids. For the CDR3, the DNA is TGTGCCAGCTGCCAGGGTATAGAGGGTGAAGCTTTCTTT. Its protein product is CASCQGIEGEAFF.

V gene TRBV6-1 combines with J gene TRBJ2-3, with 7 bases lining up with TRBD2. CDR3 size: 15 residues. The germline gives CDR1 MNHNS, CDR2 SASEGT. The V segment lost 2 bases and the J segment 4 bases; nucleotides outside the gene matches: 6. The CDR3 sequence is CASSELGLAADTQYF. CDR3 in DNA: TGTGCCAGCAGTGAACTGGGTCTAGCGGCAGATACGCAGTATTTT.

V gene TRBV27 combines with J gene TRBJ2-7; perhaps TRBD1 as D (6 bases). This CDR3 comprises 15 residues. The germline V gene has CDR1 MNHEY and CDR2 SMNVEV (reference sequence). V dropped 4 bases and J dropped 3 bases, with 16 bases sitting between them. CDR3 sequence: CASSSGTGHLYEQYF. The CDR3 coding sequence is TGTGCCAGCAGTTCTGGGACGGGACACCTCTACGAGCAGTACTTC.

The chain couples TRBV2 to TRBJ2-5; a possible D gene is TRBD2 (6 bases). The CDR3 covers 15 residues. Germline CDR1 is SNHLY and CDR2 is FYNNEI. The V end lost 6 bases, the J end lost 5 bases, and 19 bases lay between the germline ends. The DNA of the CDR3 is TGTGCCAGCAGGGGCCTGACTGGCGGAGGGGAGACCCAGTACTTC. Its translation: CASRGLTGGGETQYF. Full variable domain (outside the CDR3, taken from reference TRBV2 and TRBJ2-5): EPEVTQTPSHQVTQMGQEVILRCVPISNHLYFYWYRQILGQKVEFLVSFYNNEISEKSEIFDDQFSVERPDGSNFTLKIRSTKLEDSAMYFCASRGLTGGGETQYFGPGTRLLVL.

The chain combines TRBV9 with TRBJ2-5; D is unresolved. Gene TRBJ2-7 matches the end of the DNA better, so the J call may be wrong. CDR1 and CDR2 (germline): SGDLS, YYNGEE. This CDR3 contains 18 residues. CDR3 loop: CASSDFGLLELISYEQYF. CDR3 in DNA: TGTGCCAGCAGTGATTTTGGGCTCCTCGAACTAATATCCTACGAGCAGTACTTC.

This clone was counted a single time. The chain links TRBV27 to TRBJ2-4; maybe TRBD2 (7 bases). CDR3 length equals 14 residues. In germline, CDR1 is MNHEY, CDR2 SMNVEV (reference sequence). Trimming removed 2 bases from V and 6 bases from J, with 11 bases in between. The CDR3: CASSLRRGGNIQYF. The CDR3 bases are TGTGCCAGCAGTTTAAGGAGGGGGGGAAACATTCAGTACTTC.

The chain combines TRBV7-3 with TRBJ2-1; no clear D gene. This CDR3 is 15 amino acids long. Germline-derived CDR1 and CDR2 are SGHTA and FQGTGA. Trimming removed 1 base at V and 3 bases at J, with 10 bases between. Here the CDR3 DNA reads TGTGCCAGCAGCTTAATGGAAGCAAACTACAATGAGCAGTTCTTC. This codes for CASSLMEANYNEQFF.

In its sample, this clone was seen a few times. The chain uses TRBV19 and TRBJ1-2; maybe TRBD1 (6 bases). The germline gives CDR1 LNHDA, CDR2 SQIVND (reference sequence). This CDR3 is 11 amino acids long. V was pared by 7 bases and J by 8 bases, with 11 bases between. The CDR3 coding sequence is TGTGCCAGTATTTCAGGGGACGGCTACACCTTC. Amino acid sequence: CASISGDGYTF. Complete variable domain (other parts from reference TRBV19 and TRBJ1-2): DGGITQSPKYLFRKEGQNVTLSCEQNLNHDAMYWYRQDPGQGLRLIYYSQIVNDFQKGDIAEGYSVSREKKESFPLTVTSAQKNPTAFYLCASISGDGYTFGSGTRLTVV.

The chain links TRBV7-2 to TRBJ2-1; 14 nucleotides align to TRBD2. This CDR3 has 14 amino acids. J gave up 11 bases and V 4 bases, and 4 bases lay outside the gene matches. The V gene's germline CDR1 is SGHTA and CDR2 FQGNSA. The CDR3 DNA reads TGTGCCAGCAGCTACGGGACTAGCGGGAGTAAGCAGTTCTTC. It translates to CASSYGTSGSKQFF.

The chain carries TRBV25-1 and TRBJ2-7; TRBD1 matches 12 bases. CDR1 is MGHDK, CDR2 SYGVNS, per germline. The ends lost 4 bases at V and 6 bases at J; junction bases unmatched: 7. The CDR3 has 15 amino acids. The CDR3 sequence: CASSGTRDRGREQYF. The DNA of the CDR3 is TGTGCCAGCAGTGGAACCCGGGACAGGGGGCGCGAGCAGTACTTC.

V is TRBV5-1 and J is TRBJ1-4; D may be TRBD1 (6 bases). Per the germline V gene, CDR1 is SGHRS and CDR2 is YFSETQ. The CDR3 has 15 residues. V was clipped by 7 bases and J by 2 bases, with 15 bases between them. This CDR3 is CASGPGTPTNEKLFF. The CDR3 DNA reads TGCGCCAGCGGACCCGGGACACCGACTAATGAAAAACTGTTTTTT.